The entry below gives a single T cell receptor beta chain sequence along with its context. Its antigen remains unidentified. The CDR3 runs 11 residues. CDR1 and CDR2 (germline): MDHEN, SYDVKM. Trimming stripped 5 bases from V and 11 bases from J, with 13 bases between. In total, each donor contributed a single heparinised blood draw that averaged around 100 mL. The data are from a study of beta chain features in type 1 diabetes. Regarding the study as a whole: In all four CD4+ subsets, TCRB CDR3 length was significantly, moderately reduced in type 1 diabetes.

The sequenced template was cDNA made from the entire isolated RNA. Profiled with immunoSEQ multiplex PCR; TCRdb holds only in-frame clones, not every one. The repertoire includes about 700,000 clones, around an eighth of them detected once, and 0.022% sits in the top ten. V gene TRBV28 combines with J gene TRBJ2-7; tentatively, D is TRBD1 (6 bases). Sequenced: naive CD4+ T cells from blood. This receptor was taken from a man between 18 and 35 years old with type 1 diabetes. Here the CDR3 DNA reads TGTGCCAGCAGTAAAGGACAGAAGGAGTACTTC. Translating it yields CASSKGQKEYF.